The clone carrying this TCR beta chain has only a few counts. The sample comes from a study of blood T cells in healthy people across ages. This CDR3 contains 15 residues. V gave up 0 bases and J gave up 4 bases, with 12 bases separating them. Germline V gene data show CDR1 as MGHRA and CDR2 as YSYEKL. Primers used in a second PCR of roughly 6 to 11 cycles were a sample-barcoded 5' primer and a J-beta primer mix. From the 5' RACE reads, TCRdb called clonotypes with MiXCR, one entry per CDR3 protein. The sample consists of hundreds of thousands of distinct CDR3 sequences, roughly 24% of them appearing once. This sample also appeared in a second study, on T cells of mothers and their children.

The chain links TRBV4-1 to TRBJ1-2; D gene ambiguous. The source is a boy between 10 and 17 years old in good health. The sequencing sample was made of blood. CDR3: CASSQERSGLYGYTF. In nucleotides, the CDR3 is TGCGCCAGCAGCCAAGAACGATCGGGTCTCTATGGCTACACCTTC.